These T cell receptor beta chains were read from a single sample in a study of shared clonotypes between healthy human individuals. This table comes from immunoSEQ multiplex PCR, and its TCRdb copy is limited to in-frame clones, with some not included. The profile shows fewer than 2.5 million clones, approximately 94% of them singletons. The sample was naive CD4+ T cells from PBMCs. The source is a man aged 18 to 29 in good health. Some clones in this sample may be carry-over from other donors' samples. Each CDR3 is given with its conserved first and last residue. The order of the fields is J gene, D gene, clone size, V gene, CDR3 length, CDR3 protein, CDR3 DNA. D genes are given only for firm matches. Clone size, where shown, is once, few, many, or a class for clones that have expanded.

TRBJ2-1,NA,NA,TRBV29-1,15,CSVEGGQSSYNEQFF,TGCAGCGTTGAGGGGGGACAGAGCTCCTACAATGAGCAGTTCTTC
TRBJ1-6,NA,NA,TRBV27,13,CASRVGDNSPLHF,TGTGCCAGCAGGGTTGGGGATAATTCACCCCTCCACTTT
TRBJ2-1,NA,NA,TRBV7-3,15,CASSLSRVVYNEQFF,TGTGCCAGCAGCTTATCAAGGGTTGTCTACAATGAGCAGTTCTTC
TRBJ2-5,TRBD2,NA,TRBV25-1,15,CASSEFGTSQETQYF,TGTGCCAGCAGTGAATTTGGGACTAGCCAAGAGACCCAGTACTTC
TRBJ2-2,NA,NA,TRBV28,11,CASTYTGELFF,TGTGCCAGCACCTATACCGGGGAGCTGTTTTTT
TRBJ1-5,TRBD1,NA,TRBV6-1,15,CASSAGTGDNQPQHF,TGTGCCAGCAGCGCCGGGACAGGGGACAATCAGCCCCAGCATTTT
TRBJ1-5,NA,NA,TRBV6-1,14,CASRLQGGNQPQHF,TGTGCCAGCAGACTACAGGGAGGCAATCAGCCCCAGCATTTT
TRBJ2-5,NA,NA,TRBV6-5,14,CASSYSQAQETQYF,TGTGCCAGCAGTTACTCCCAGGCCCAAGAGACCCAGTACTTC
TRBJ2-5,TRBD1,NA,TRBV4-2,19,CASSHAGAIRDRGGETQYF,TGTGCCAGCAGCCACGCGGGCGCCATCCGGGACAGGGGGGGAGAGACCCAGTACTTC
TRBJ2-1,NA,NA,TRBV20-1,10,CSARRNEQFF,TGCAGTGCTAGAAGGAATGAGCAGTTCTTC
TRBJ2-7,NA,NA,TRBV19,14,CASSSSGTSYEQYF,TGTGCCAGTAGTTCATCCGGGACATCCTACGAGCAGTACTTC
TRBJ1-3,NA,NA,TRBV15,13,CATSREAGSTIYF,TGTGCCACCAGCAGAGAGGCCGGCTCTACCATATATTTT
TRBJ2-5,NA,NA,TRBV14,15,CASSLPKNSQETQYF,TGTGCCAGCAGCCTGCCTAAGAACAGCCAAGAGACCCAGTACTTC
TRBJ2-7,TRBD2,NA,TRBV30,14,CAWSTGTSGYEQYF,TGTGCCTGGAGTACCGGGACTAGCGGGTACGAGCAGTACTTC
TRBJ2-2,NA,NA,TRBV9,13,CASSAGSLGELFF,TGTGCCAGCAGCGCCGGATCCCTCGGGGAGCTGTTTTTT
TRBJ2-7,TRBD2,few,TRBV4-1,15,CASSRTSGRMYEQYF,TGCGCCAGCAGCCGGACTAGCGGGAGGATGTACGAGCAGTACTTC
TRBJ2-3,NA,NA,TRBV28,14,CASRWATSTDTQYF,TGTGCCAGCAGGTGGGCGACTAGCACAGATACGCAGTATTTT
TRBJ1-1,TRBD1,NA,TRBV19,14,CASIESGGRGEAFF,TGTGCCAGTATCGAATCAGGGGGGCGAGGTGAAGCTTTCTTT
TRBJ1-1,NA,NA,TRBV30,13,CAWEVRKNTEAFF,TGTGCCTGGGAGGTCCGGAAAAACACTGAAGCTTTCTTT
TRBJ2-1,TRBD2,NA,TRBV11-3,16,CASSLGSSGGYNEQFF,TGTGCCAGCAGCTTAGGTTCCAGCGGGGGTTACAATGAGCAGTTCTTC
TRBJ2-1,TRBD2,NA,TRBV5-4,15,CASSLTSGSYNEQFF,TGTGCCAGCAGCCTGACTAGCGGTTCGTACAATGAGCAGTTCTTC
TRBJ2-2,NA,NA,TRBV5-1,15,CASSLAAAAPGELFF,TGCGCCAGCAGCTTGGCTGCGGCAGCACCCGGGGAGCTGTTTTTT
TRBJ2-5,TRBD1,NA,TRBV5-1,16,CASSLLARGQQETQYF,TGCGCCAGCAGCTTGTTGGCCAGGGGGCAACAAGAGACCCAGTACTTC
TRBJ2-7,TRBD2,NA,TRBV6-4,15,CASSPGTSGRDEQYF,TGTGCCAGCAGTCCCGGGACTAGCGGGAGGGACGAGCAGTACTTC
TRBJ2-3,TRBD2,NA,TRBV28,14,CASRGGRGTDTQYF,TGTGCCAGCAGAGGCGGGAGGGGAACAGATACGCAGTATTTT
TRBJ1-1,TRBD1,once,TRBV25-1,15,CASSAPGTAGTEAFF,TGTGCCAGCAGCGCACCCGGGACAGCGGGCACTGAAGCTTTCTTT
TRBJ2-1,NA,NA,TRBV15,15,CATSRDDSSYNEQFF,TGTGCCACCAGCAGAGATGACAGTTCCTACAATGAGCAGTTCTTC
TRBJ2-7,TRBD1,NA,TRBV28,16,CASSTPGQAISYEQYF,TGTGCCAGCAGTACACCCGGACAGGCGATCTCCTACGAGCAGTACTTC
TRBJ2-3,TRBD2,NA,TRBV29-1,15,CSGTGLAGVADTQYF,TGCAGCGGTACAGGACTAGCGGGAGTGGCAGATACGCAGTATTTT
TRBJ2-7,TRBD2,NA,TRBV4-1,16,CASSQPSAGGSYEQYF,TGCGCCAGCAGCCAACCTTCAGCGGGGGGATCTTACGAGCAGTACTTC
TRBJ1-6,NA,NA,TRBV2,12,CATSRDNSPLHF,TGTGCCACCAGCCGAGACAATTCACCCCTCCACTTT
TRBJ2-3,TRBD2,NA,TRBV10-3,16,CAISSLAATSTDTQYF,TGTGCCATCAGTTCTCTAGCGGCAACTAGCACAGATACGCAGTATTTT
TRBJ2-7,NA,NA,TRBV6-6,13,CASSKQETHEQYF,TGTGCCAGCAGCAAACAGGAGACCCACGAGCAGTACTTC
TRBJ2-3,NA,NA,TRBV7-9,14,CASSFFGGTDTQYF,TGTGCCAGCAGCTTTTTTGGCGGCACAGATACGCAGTATTTT
TRBJ2-2,TRBD1,NA,TRBV28,18,CASRTPLRDRGSTGELFF,TGTGCCAGCAGAACACCCTTGCGGGACAGGGGAAGTACCGGGGAGCTGTTTTTT
TRBJ2-5,TRBD1,NA,TRBV5-1,13,CASNTGVEETQYF,TGCGCCAGCAACACAGGGGTTGAAGAGACCCAGTACTTC